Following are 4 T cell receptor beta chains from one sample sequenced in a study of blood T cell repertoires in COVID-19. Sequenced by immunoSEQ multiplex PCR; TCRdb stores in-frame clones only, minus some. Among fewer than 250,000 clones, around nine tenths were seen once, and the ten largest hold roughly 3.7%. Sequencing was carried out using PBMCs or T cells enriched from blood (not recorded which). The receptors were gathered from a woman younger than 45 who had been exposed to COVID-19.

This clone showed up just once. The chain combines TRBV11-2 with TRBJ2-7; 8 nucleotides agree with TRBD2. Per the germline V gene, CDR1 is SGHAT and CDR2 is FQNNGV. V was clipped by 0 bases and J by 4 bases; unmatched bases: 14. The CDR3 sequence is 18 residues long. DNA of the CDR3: TGTGCCAGCAGCTTAGATAGTTCCCAGCGGGGGCGCCTTTACGAGCAGTACTTC. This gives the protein CASSLDSSQRGRLYEQYF.

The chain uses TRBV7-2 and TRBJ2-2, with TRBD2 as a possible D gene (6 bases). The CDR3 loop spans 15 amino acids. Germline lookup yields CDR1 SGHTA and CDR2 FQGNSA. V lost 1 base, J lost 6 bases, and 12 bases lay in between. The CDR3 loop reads CASSLDGRSAGELFF. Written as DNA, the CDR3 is TGTGCCAGCAGCTTAGATGGGAGGTCGGCCGGGGAGCTGTTTTTT.

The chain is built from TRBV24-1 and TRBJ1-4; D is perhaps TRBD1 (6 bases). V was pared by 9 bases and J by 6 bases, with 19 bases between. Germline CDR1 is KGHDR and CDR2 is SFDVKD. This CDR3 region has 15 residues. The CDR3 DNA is TGTGCCACCTTGTGGGGAACAGGGCTCGATGAAAAACTGTTTTTT. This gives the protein CATLWGTGLDEKLFF.

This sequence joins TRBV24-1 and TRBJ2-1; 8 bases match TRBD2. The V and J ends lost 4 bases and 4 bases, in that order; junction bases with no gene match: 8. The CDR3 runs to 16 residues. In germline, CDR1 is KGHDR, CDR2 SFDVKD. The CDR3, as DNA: TGTGCCACCAGTGACAGTAGCGGGGACCAATACAATGAGCAGTTCTTC. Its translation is CATSDSSGDQYNEQFF.